Listed here is a single TCR beta chain. What it recognizes is unknown. The sample is drawn from a study of T cell repertoires in cytomegalovirus infection. Study-level information: A matching HLA type, together with CMV infection, was signaled by public TCR beta signatures. Points from the study as a whole: HLA-C-restricted CMV-specific TCR beta clonotypes were dominant in the ex vivo response.

TCRdb called the reads again in MiXCR, with one record for every CDR3 protein. The table has 150,000 to 200,000 distinct CDR3 sequences, around 20% seen once. Germline assignment: CDR1 SGHRS and CDR2 YFSETQ. This CDR3 has 14 amino acids. Trimming took 2 bases from V and 3 from J, leaving 9 bases between them. Sequencing was carried out using PBMCs. This chain uses TRBV5-1 with TRBJ1-3; TRBD1 is a possible D gene (6 bases). This clonotype was sampled from a human donor in good health (CMV status not recorded). Some clones in this sample may be carry-over from other donors' samples. The CDR3 DNA reads as TGCGCCAGCAGCTTCGGACAGAATGGAAACACCATATATTTT. This codes for CASSFGQNGNTIYF.